These T cell receptor beta chains were read from a single sample in a study of shared clonotypes between healthy human individuals. Using immunoSEQ multiplex PCR, the repertoire was profiled, and TCRdb retains in-frame clones only, with some absent. The sample lists approximately 530,000 clones; 90% to 97% were seen once. The specimen was naive CD4+ T cells sorted from blood. The receptors here all came from a woman in her 30s in good health. Both conserved end residues are part of each CDR3. D genes are given only for firm matches. For some rows the clone size is stated as once, few or many, or as a class when expanded; others skip it.

abundance: -
d_gene: TRBD2
j_gene: TRBJ2-7
v_gene: TRBV7-9
CDR3aa: CASSPQSGSLYEQYF
CDR3nt: TGTGCCAGCAGCCCCCAAAGCGGGAGTTTGTACGAGCAGTACTTC

abundance: once
d_gene: -
j_gene: TRBJ1-5
v_gene: TRBV19
CDR3aa: CASSRDGLLRPQHF
CDR3nt: TGTGCCAGTAGCCGGGACGGCCTGCTTCGGCCCCAGCATTTT

abundance: -
d_gene: TRBD2
j_gene: TRBJ2-7
v_gene: TRBV4-1
CDR3aa: CASSQDVTAGVRYEQYF
CDR3nt: TGCGCCAGCAGCCAAGATGTGACAGCGGGAGTGAGGTACGAGCAGTACTTC

abundance: -
d_gene: TRBD1
j_gene: TRBJ1-4
v_gene: TRBV6-5
CDR3aa: CASRVQGANEKLFF
CDR3nt: TGTGCCAGCAGGGTACAGGGGGCTAATGAAAAACTGTTTTTT

abundance: -
d_gene: -
j_gene: TRBJ2-2
v_gene: TRBV29-1
CDR3aa: CSVSGGRASDTGELFF
CDR3nt: TGCAGCGTCTCAGGAGGGCGGGCGTCGGACACCGGGGAGCTGTTTTTT

abundance: -
d_gene: -
j_gene: TRBJ1-2
v_gene: TRBV19
CDR3aa: CASSIHRDLTHYGYTF
CDR3nt: TGTGCCAGTAGTATCCACCGGGACCTAACCCACTATGGCTACACCTTC

abundance: -
d_gene: -
j_gene: TRBJ1-1
v_gene: TRBV6-5
CDR3aa: CASSYSRNVEAFF
CDR3nt: TGTGCCAGCAGTTACTCCAGGAATGTTGAAGCTTTCTTT

abundance: -
d_gene: -
j_gene: TRBJ1-2
v_gene: TRBV10-3
CDR3aa: CAISARLNYGYTF
CDR3nt: TGTGCCATCAGTGCTAGGCTGAACTATGGCTACACCTTC

abundance: -
d_gene: TRBD1
j_gene: TRBJ1-1
v_gene: TRBV4-1
CDR3aa: CASSLGQAVETEAFF
CDR3nt: TGCGCCAGCAGCCTCGGACAGGCCGTTGAAACTGAAGCTTTCTTT

abundance: -
d_gene: TRBD2
j_gene: TRBJ2-1
v_gene: TRBV6-6
CDR3aa: CASGSSGDEQFF
CDR3nt: TGTGCCAGCGGGTCTAGCGGCGATGAGCAGTTCTTC

abundance: -
d_gene: -
j_gene: TRBJ1-1
v_gene: TRBV28
CDR3aa: CASSLRGTGAFF
CDR3nt: TGTGCCAGCAGTTTACGGGGGACTGGAGCTTTCTTT

abundance: -
d_gene: -
j_gene: TRBJ2-7
v_gene: TRBV6-6
CDR3aa: CASSYSDTTYEQYF
CDR3nt: TGTGCCAGCAGTTACTCGGACACTACCTACGAGCAGTACTTC

abundance: -
d_gene: -
j_gene: TRBJ1-1
v_gene: TRBV13
CDR3aa: CASSLRARNTEAFF
CDR3nt: TGTGCCAGCAGCCTGCGGGCCAGGAACACTGAAGCTTTCTTT

abundance: -
d_gene: -
j_gene: TRBJ1-5
v_gene: TRBV19
CDR3aa: CASRGRRDHQPQHF
CDR3nt: TGTGCCAGTCGCGGCAGGCGGGACCATCAGCCCCAGCATTTT

abundance: -
d_gene: -
j_gene: TRBJ1-1
v_gene: TRBV6-5
CDR3aa: CASRPGRNTEAFF
CDR3nt: TGTGCCAGCAGACCCGGACGTAACACTGAAGCTTTCTTT

abundance: -
d_gene: -
j_gene: TRBJ2-7
v_gene: TRBV18
CDR3aa: CASSPPGPHSYEQYF
CDR3nt: TGTGCCAGCTCACCCCCGGGACCGCACTCCTACGAGCAGTACTTC

abundance: -
d_gene: TRBD1
j_gene: TRBJ1-2
v_gene: TRBV2
CDR3aa: CASSDTGEGYGYTF
CDR3nt: TGTGCCAGCAGTGACACAGGGGAGGGCTATGGCTACACCTTC

abundance: -
d_gene: TRBD2
j_gene: TRBJ2-3
v_gene: TRBV11-2
CDR3aa: CASSLRLAGGYTDTQYF
CDR3nt: TGTGCCAGCAGCTTGAGGCTAGCGGGAGGATACACAGATACGCAGTATTTT

abundance: -
d_gene: TRBD2
j_gene: TRBJ2-1
v_gene: TRBV7-2
CDR3aa: CASSKLAGDRYNEQFF
CDR3nt: TGTGCCAGCAGTAAACTAGCGGGAGATCGCTACAATGAGCAGTTCTTC

abundance: -
d_gene: -
j_gene: TRBJ1-1
v_gene: TRBV10-3
CDR3aa: CAISEAGNTEAFF
CDR3nt: TGTGCCATCAGTGAAGCGGGGAACACTGAAGCTTTCTTT

abundance: -
d_gene: TRBD2
j_gene: TRBJ2-2
v_gene: TRBV4-1
CDR3aa: CASSLRDKTSGSTGELFF
CDR3nt: TGCGCCAGCAGCCTCCGGGACAAGACTAGCGGGAGTACCGGGGAGCTGTTTTTT

abundance: -
d_gene: TRBD2
j_gene: TRBJ2-7
v_gene: TRBV6-4
CDR3aa: CASSDRSQVGLAAFYEQYF
CDR3nt: TGTGCCAGCAGTGACCGGAGTCAGGTAGGACTAGCGGCCTTTTACGAGCAGTACTTC

abundance: once
d_gene: TRBD2
j_gene: TRBJ2-7
v_gene: TRBV6-5
CDR3aa: CASSYGLAGGYEQYF
CDR3nt: TGTGCCAGCAGTTACGGACTAGCGGGAGGCTACGAGCAGTACTTC